The 13 T cell receptor beta chains presented below share a single source sample, sequenced in a study of T cell responses to AZD1222 COVID-19 vaccine. Sequencing was performed with immunoSEQ multiplex PCR; in TCRdb, only in-frame clones are kept and a portion is missing. The top ten clones hold roughly 12% of a sample with roughly 130,000 clones, about 86% of them seen once. Sample: peripheral blood, taken on day 0 of AZD1222 vaccination. The receptors were gathered from an adult in good health.

This rearrangement joins TRBV2 to TRBJ1-3, with a possible D match to TRBD1 (6 bases). This CDR3 is built from 13 residues. The germline V gene encodes CDR1 SNHLY and CDR2 FYNNEI. V was clipped by 6 bases and J by 4 bases, with 10 bases between them. In DNA, the CDR3 is TGTGCCAGCAGGCAGGGGTCCGGAAACACCATATATTTT. Its protein product is CASRQGSGNTIYF.

The CDR3 nucleotides read TGTGCCAGCAGCCCCGGGACAGACGACTATGGCTACACCTTC. It is translated as CASSPGTDDYGYTF. This chain connects TRBV11-1 to TRBJ1-2; TRBD1 matches at 7 bases. Germline CDR1 is SGHAT and CDR2 is FQDESV (reference sequence). The CDR3 runs to 14 residues. Trimming took 5 bases from V and 3 from J; bases not matched to a gene: 6.

The V and J genes are TRBV5-1 and TRBJ1-1; 7 nucleotides align to TRBD1. Trimming at V came to 2 bases and at J to 0 bases, leaving 10 bases not matched to a gene. The germline V gene has CDR1 SGHRS and CDR2 YFSETQ. The CDR3 runs 17 residues. This CDR3 is CASSLGTALNVNTEAFF. CDR3 bases: TGCGCCAGCAGCTTAGGGACAGCACTAAACGTGAACACTGAAGCTTTCTTT.

The genes are TRBV5-1 and TRBJ2-5; D gene ambiguous. Trimming removed 2 bases from V and 3 bases from J, with 14 bases in between. Germline V gene data show CDR1 as SGHRS and CDR2 as YFSETQ. This CDR3 has 15 residues. In DNA form, the CDR3 reads TGCGCCAGCAGCTTCCGAGCGAATTGGGAAGAGACCCAGTACTTC. Translation: CASSFRANWEETQYF.

The CDR3 protein is CASSSRLDNQPQHF. CDR3 coding DNA: TGTGCCAGCAGCTCCCGCCTCGACAATCAGCCCCAGCATTTT. The chain has TRBV7-2 and TRBJ1-5; D ambiguous. CDR3 length: 14 amino acids. Germline V gene lookup returns CDR1 SGHTA and CDR2 FQGNSA. V was cut by 4 bases and J by 3 bases, with 10 bases left in between.

The V gene is TRBV7-8, the J gene TRBJ2-2, with no clear D. V was clipped by 5 bases and J by 0 bases, with 1 base between them. CDR1 and CDR2 from the germline V gene are SGHVS and FQNEAQ. The CDR3 has 12 residues. The CDR3 nucleotides read TGTGCCAGCAGCCCGAACACCGGGGAGCTGTTTTTT. Translating it yields CASSPNTGELFF.

The chain carries TRBV20-1 and TRBJ1-5; TRBD1 aligns across 11 bases. The CDR3 has 16 amino acids. Germline CDR1 and CDR2: DFQATT and SNEGSKA (reference sequence). The junction had 7 bases not matched to a gene; V was cut back by 3 bases and J by 3 bases. CDR3 coding DNA: TGCAGTGCTAGTCGGACAGGGGGCTACGACAATCAGCCCCAGCATTTT. Translated: CSASRTGGYDNQPQHF.

The chain is built from TRBV7-6 and TRBJ2-7; D gene unclear. V was clipped by 1 base and J by 2 bases, with 12 bases between them. The CDR3 is 15 amino acids. CDR1 and CDR2 from the germline V gene are SGHVS and FNYEAQ. The CDR3 protein is CASSLGAQRPYEQYF. The CDR3 bases are TGTGCCAGCAGCTTAGGGGCTCAACGACCCTACGAGCAGTACTTC.

CDR3: CASSLDLASNEQFF. In nucleotides, the CDR3 is TGTGCCAGCAGCTTGGACCTAGCGAGTAATGAGCAGTTCTTC. This sequence joins TRBV5-4 and TRBJ2-1, with a tentative D call TRBD2 (6 bases). CDR1 is SGHNT and CDR2 is YYREEE in the germline V gene (reference sequence). This CDR3 region has 14 residues. V lost 0 bases and J 7 bases, leaving 11 bases between the germline ends.

This rearrangement joins TRBV7-2 to TRBJ2-3; D ambiguous. Between the trimmed V and J ends, which lost 5 bases and 4 bases, there was a span of 4 bases. The CDR3 is made up of 11 amino acids. CDR1 and CDR2 from the germline V gene are SGHTA and FQGNSA. The CDR3: CASSTSDTQYF. CDR3 DNA: TGTGCCAGCAGCACATCAGATACGCAGTATTTT.

The rearrangement links TRBV27 to TRBJ1-6, with D hard to call. Germline lookup yields CDR1 MNHEY and CDR2 SMNVEV (reference sequence). This CDR3 region has 15 residues. Trimming removed 5 bases from V and 7 bases from J, with 15 bases in between. The CDR3 DNA is TGTGCCAGCAGTACCCCCGCTGGATTAAATTCACCCCTCCACTTT. This encodes CASSTPAGLNSPLHF.

This rearrangement joins TRBV9 to TRBJ2-2; the match to TRBD1 covers 8 bases. The V segment lost 0 bases and the J segment 5 bases; nucleotides outside the gene matches: 18. The germline gives CDR1 SGDLS, CDR2 YYNGEE. CDR3 length equals 20 residues. Written as DNA, the CDR3 is TGTGCCAGCAGCGTAGCGTCGGTCGGACAGGGAATTTTTCGGACCGGGGAGCTGTTTTTT. Residues: CASSVASVGQGIFRTGELFF. The full variable domain, completed using reference TRBV9 and TRBJ2-2, is DSGVTQTPKHLITATGQRVTLRCSPRSGDLSVYWYQQSLDQGLQFLIQYYNGEERAKGNILERFSAQQFPDLHSELNLSSLELGDSALYFCASSVASVGQGIFRTGELFFGEGSRLTVL.

V and J are TRBV3-1 (or the pseudogene TRBV3-2) and TRBJ2-7, with 7 bases that match TRBD1. CDR3 length: 14 residues. Germline lookup yields CDR1 LGHDT and CDR2 YNNKEL (reference sequence). Unmatched junction bases numbered 3, after V lost 1 base and J lost 3 bases. CDR3 nucleotide sequence: TGTGCCAGCAGCCAAGTACAGGGGATCTACGAGCAGTACTTC. Encoded protein: CASSQVQGIYEQYF.